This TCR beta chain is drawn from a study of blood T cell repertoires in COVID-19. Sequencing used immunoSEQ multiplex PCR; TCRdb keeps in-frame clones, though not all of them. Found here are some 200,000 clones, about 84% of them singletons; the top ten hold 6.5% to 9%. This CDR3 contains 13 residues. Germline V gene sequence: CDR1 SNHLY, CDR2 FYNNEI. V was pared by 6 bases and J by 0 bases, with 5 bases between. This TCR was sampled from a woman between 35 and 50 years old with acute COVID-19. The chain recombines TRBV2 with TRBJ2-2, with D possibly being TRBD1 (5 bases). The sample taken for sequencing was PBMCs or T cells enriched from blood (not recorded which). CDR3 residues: CASSRANTGELFF. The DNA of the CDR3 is TGTGCCAGCAGCAGGGCGAACACCGGGGAGCTGTTTTTT.